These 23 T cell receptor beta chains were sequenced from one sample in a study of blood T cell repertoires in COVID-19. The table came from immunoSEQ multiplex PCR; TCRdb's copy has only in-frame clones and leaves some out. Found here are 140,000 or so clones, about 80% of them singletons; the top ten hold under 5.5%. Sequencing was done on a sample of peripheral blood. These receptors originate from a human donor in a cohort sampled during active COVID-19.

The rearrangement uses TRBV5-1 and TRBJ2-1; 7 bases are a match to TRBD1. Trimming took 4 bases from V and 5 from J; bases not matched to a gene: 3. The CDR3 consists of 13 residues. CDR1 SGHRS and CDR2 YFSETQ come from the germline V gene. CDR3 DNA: TGCGCCAGCAGCCCGGGACAGAACAATGAGCAGTTCTTC. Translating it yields CASSPGQNNEQFF.

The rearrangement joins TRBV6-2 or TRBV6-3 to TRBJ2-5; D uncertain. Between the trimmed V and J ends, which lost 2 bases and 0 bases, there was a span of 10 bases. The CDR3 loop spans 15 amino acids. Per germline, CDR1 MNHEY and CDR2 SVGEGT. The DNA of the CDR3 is TGTGCCAGCAGTTACCAGCCTCTAGACCAAGAGACCCAGTACTTC. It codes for CASSYQPLDQETQYF.

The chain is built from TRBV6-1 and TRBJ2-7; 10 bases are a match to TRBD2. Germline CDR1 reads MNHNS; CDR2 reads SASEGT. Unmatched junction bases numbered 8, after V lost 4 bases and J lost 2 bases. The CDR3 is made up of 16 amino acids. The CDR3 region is CASSGTGLASPYEQYV. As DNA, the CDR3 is TGTGCCAGCAGTGGAACGGGACTAGCGTCCCCCTACGAGCAGTACGTC.

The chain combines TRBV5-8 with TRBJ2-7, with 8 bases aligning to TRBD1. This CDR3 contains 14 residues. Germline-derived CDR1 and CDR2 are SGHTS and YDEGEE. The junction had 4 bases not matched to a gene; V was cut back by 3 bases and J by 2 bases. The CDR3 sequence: CASSWGQAAYEQYF. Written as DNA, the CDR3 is TGTGCCAGCAGCTGGGGACAGGCCGCCTACGAGCAGTACTTC.

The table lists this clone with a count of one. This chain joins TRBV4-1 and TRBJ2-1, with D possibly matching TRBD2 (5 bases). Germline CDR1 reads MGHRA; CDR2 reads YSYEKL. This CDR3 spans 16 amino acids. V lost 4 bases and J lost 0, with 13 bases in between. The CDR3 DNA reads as TGCGCCAGCAGCCTCGCGGGTCCGGGCTCCTACAATGAGCAGTTCTTC. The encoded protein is CASSLAGPGSYNEQFF.

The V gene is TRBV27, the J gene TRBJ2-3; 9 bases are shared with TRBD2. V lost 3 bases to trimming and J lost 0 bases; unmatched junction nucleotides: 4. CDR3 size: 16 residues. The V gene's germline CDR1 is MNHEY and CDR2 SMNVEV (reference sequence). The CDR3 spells CASSFWRGGSTDTQYF. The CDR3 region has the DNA TGTGCCAGCAGTTTTTGGCGGGGGGGAAGCACAGATACGCAGTATTTT.

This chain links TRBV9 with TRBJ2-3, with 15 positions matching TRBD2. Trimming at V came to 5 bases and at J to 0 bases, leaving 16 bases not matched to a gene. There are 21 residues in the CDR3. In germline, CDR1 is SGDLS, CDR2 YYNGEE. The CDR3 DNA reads TGTGCCAGCAGTCTAGATCCGGGACTAGCGGGGGGTTTGACTAGCACAGATACGCAGTATTTT. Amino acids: CASSLDPGLAGGLTSTDTQYF.

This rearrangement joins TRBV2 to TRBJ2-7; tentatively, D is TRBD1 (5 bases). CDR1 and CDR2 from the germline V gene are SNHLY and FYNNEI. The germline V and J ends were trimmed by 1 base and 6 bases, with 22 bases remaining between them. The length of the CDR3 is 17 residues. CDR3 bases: TGTGCCAGCAGTGAAGTACCCCCACAGGTTAGGGTTGGCGAGCAGTACTTC. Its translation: CASSEVPPQVRVGEQYF.

DNA of the CDR3: TGTGCCAGCAGCCAAGTCGGGGGTGAAGTTTACGAGCAGTACTTC. Protein sequence: CASSQVGGEVYEQYF. This sequence joins TRBV4-2 and TRBJ2-7; D perhaps matches TRBD2 (6 bases). V was shortened by 1 base and J by 4 bases, with 14 bases between the two germline ends. Looked up from germline, CDR1 is LGHNA and CDR2 is YNFKEQ. The CDR3 runs to 15 residues.

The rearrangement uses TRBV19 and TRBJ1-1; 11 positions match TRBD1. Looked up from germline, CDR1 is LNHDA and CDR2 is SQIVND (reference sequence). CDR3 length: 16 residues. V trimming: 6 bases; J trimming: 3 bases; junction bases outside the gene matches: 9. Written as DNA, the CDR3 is TGTGCCAGTAGAAGCTGGACAGGGGGCCCGGACACTGAAGCTTTCTTT. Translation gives CASRSWTGGPDTEAFF.

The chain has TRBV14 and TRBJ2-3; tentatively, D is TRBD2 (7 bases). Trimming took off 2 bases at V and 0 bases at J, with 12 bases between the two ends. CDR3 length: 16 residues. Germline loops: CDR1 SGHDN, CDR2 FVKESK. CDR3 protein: CASSQLGGPSTDTQYF. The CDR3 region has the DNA TGTGCCAGCAGCCAATTGGGGGGGCCCAGCACAGATACGCAGTATTTT.

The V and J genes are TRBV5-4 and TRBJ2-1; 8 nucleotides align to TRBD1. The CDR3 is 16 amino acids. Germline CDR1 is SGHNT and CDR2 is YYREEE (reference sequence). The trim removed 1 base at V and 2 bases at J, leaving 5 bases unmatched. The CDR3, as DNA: TGTGCCAGCAGCTTGAGCCAGGGGGCACCCTACAATGAGCAGTTCTTC. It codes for CASSLSQGAPYNEQFF.

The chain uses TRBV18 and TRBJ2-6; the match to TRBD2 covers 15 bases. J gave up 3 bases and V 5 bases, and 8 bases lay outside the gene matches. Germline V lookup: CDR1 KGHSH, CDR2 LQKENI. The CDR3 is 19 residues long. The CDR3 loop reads CASSAQGLAGGIGANVLTF. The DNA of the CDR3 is TGTGCCAGCTCAGCACAGGGACTAGCGGGAGGAATTGGGGCCAACGTCCTGACTTTC.

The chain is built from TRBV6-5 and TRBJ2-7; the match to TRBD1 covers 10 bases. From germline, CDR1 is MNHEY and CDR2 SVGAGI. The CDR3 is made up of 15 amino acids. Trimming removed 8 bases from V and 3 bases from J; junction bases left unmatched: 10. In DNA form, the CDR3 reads TGTGCCAGCTTTGGTTGGGGACAGGGGTTCTACGAGCAGTACTTC. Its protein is CASFGWGQGFYEQYF.

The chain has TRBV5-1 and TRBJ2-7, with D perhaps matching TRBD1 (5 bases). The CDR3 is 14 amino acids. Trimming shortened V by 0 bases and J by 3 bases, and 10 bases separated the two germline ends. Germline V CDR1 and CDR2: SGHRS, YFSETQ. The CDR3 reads CASSLAAGFYEQYV. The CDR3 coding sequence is TGCGCCAGCAGCTTGGCAGCAGGGTTCTACGAGCAGTACGTC.

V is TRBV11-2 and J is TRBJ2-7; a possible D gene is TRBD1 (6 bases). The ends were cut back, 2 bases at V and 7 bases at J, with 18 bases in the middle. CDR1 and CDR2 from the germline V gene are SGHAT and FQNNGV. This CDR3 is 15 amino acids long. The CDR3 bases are TGTGCCAGCAGCTTAAGCAGGGGCCTCCCCGGGGAGCAGTACTTC. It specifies CASSLSRGLPGEQYF.

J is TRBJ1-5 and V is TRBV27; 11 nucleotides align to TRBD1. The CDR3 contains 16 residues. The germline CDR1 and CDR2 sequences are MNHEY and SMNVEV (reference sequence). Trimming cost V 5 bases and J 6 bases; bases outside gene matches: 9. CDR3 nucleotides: TGTGCCAGCAGTACCTTCGGACAGGGGGCAGGTCAGCCCCAGCATTTT. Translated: CASSTFGQGAGQPQHF.

CDR3 residues: CAISLGTGGNTDTQYF. The CDR3 nucleotides read TGTGCCATCAGCCTTGGGACAGGGGGCAACACAGATACGCAGTATTTT. The chain has TRBV10-3 and TRBJ2-3; 12 bases agree with TRBD1. The CDR3 sequence is 16 residues long. The V gene end was trimmed by 6 bases and the J gene end by 2 bases; junction bases not matched to a gene: 6. The germline gives CDR1 ENHRY, CDR2 SYGVKD.

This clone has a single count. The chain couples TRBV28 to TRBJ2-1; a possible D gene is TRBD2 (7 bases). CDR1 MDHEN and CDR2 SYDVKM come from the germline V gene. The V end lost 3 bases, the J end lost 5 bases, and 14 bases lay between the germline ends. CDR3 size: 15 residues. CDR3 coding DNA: TGTGCCAGCAGTTTTAGGGGGGGCAGGGACAATGAGCAGTTCTTC. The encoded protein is CASSFRGGRDNEQFF.

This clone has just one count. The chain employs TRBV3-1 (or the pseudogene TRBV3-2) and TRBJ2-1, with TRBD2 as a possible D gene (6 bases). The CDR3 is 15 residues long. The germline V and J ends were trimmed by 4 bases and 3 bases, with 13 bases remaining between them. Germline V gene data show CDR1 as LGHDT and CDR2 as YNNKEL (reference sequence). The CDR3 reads CASSPQGTFYNEQFF. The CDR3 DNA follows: TGTGCCAGCAGCCCCCAAGGGACTTTCTACAATGAGCAGTTCTTC.

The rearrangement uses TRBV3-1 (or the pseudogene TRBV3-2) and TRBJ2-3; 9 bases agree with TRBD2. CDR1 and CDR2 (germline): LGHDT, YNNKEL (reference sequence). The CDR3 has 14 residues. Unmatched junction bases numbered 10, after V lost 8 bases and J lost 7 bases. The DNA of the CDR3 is TGTGCCAGCGGCTCCGGGACTAGCTTCAATACGCAGTATTTT. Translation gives CASGSGTSFNTQYF.

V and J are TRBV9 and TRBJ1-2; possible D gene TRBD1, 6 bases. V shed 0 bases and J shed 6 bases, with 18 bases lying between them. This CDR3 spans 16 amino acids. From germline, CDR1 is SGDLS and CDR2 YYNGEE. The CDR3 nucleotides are TGTGCCAGCAGCGTAGTCCCACAGGGATTAGGAGATGGCTACACCTTC. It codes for CASSVVPQGLGDGYTF.

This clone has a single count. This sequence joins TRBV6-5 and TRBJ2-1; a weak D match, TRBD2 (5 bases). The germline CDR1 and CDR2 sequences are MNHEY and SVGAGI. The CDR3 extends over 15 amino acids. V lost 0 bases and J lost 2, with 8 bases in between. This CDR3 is CASSYSLATYNEQFF. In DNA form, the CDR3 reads TGTGCCAGCAGTTACTCGCTAGCCACCTACAATGAGCAGTTCTTC.